Included here is one TCR beta chain sequence, with context. Its antigen is unknown. This CDR3 region has 13 residues. Trimming took off 10 bases at V and 1 base at J, with 13 bases between the two ends. The germline V gene has CDR1 MNHEY and CDR2 SMNVEV (reference sequence). This sample was included in a study of T cell responses to AZD1222 COVID-19 vaccine. General study results and limits: Vaccination with two AZD1222 doses was followed by a rise in Spike-specific TCR breadth and depth. Repertoires were collected only later (after the peak T cell response had occurred). Females outnumbered males among donors, who were mostly white British; clonal diversity was possibly underestimated.

The assay was immunoSEQ multiplex PCR, and TCRdb's table has in-frame clones only and misses some. This table has 150,000 to 200,000 clones, around 90% appearing once. This TCR was sampled from an adult in good health. The chain joins TRBV27 to TRBJ1-1; D might be TRBD1 (5 bases). This specimen was peripheral blood, taken on day 0 of AZD1222 vaccination. The CDR3 here is CATAAGWNTEAFF. The CDR3 region has the DNA TGTGCCACCGCAGCAGGGTGGAACACTGAAGCTTTCTTT.